This T cell receptor beta chain was sequenced in a study of cytomegalovirus exposure and HLA in healthy donors. This clone appeared a few times. Antigen: not known. 13 Jbeta primers and 60 Vbeta primers were used for the PCR. Clones were read by immunoSEQ multiplex PCR, and TCRdb kept only the in-frame ones, dropping some. The data show fewer than 200,000 clones, about 9% seen once. General study findings and limits: Evidence from a later analysis indicated that most CMV-associated TCR beta chains looked HLA-restricted. Using a false discovery rate of 0.05, a later analysis showed that approximately 16,000 TCR beta sequences were associated with HLA alleles.

The CDR3 runs 13 residues. CDR1 SNHLY and CDR2 FYNNEI come from the germline V gene. V was pared by 6 bases and J by 4 bases, with 12 bases between. This chain connects TRBV2 to TRBJ2-5, with D possibly TRBD1 on 7 matching bases. Sequenced sample: PBMCs. The origin of this receptor is a woman in her twenties or thirties in good health and CMV-seropositive. This CDR3 reads CASRAGGRETQYF. DNA of the CDR3: TGTGCCAGCAGGGCAGGGGGGAGAGAGACCCAGTACTTC.